The rows below give T cell receptor beta chains drawn from one sample of a study of blood T cell repertoires in COVID-19. Produced via immunoSEQ multiplex PCR; TCRdb's table is partial and in-frame only. The sample gives approximately 220,000 clones, 75% to 85% of which show up once; approximately 4.5% is in the top ten. Material: peripheral blood. Receptors originate from a woman aged 70 to 79 with acute or convalescent COVID-19. Both conserved end residues are part of each CDR3. A D gene is named only where the DNA matches it firmly. Part of the rows lack a size; the others show once, few, many or a class for expanded clones.

clone size	V gene	D gene	J gene	CDR3 protein	CDR3 DNA
NA	TRBV10-3	NA	TRBJ2-5	CASRGGQETQYF	TGTGCCTCGCGGGGAGGACAAGAGACCCAGTACTTC
NA	TRBV27	NA	TRBJ1-4	CASSPGRGTNEKLFF	TGTGCCAGCAGTCCAGGACGGGGGACTAATGAAAAACTGTTTTTT
NA	TRBV7-2	NA	TRBJ2-7	CASSLAYRGEQYF	TGTGCCAGCAGCTTAGCGTATAGGGGCGAGCAGTACTTC
NA	TRBV7-2	NA	TRBJ2-5	CASSFRDSQETQYF	TGTGCCAGCAGTTTCAGGGACTCCCAAGAGACCCAGTACTTC
NA	TRBV2	NA	TRBJ1-6	CASSAGVGSPLHF	TGTGCCAGCAGTGCAGGGGTCGGTTCACCCCTCCACTTT
once	TRBV5-4	TRBD1	TRBJ1-2	CASRRDSYGYTF	TGTGCCAGCAGGCGGGACAGCTATGGCTACACCTTC
NA	TRBV15	NA	TRBJ1-5	CATSRGRGQEPQHF	TGTGCCACCAGCAGAGGGCGGGGGCAGGAGCCCCAGCATTTT
few	TRBV3-1/TRBV3-2	NA	TRBJ1-1	CASSQATELLTEAFF	TGTGCCAGCAGCCAAGCGACAGAACTCCTCACTGAAGCTTTCTTT
NA	TRBV7-6	TRBD1	TRBJ1-5	CASSLGTGIGNQPQHF	TGTGCCAGCAGCTTGGGGACAGGGATAGGCAATCAGCCCCAGCATTTT
NA	TRBV30	TRBD1	TRBJ1-5	CAWSGTGFSNQPQHF	TGTGCCTGGAGTGGGACAGGGTTTAGCAATCAGCCCCAGCATTTT
NA	TRBV5-4	TRBD1	TRBJ2-5	CASTAKGARETQYF	TGTGCCAGCACCGCGAAGGGGGCTAGGGAGACCCAGTACTTC
many	TRBV4-2	NA	TRBJ2-7	CASSQERAGVGDYEQYF	TGTGCCAGCAGCCAAGAGAGGGCCGGGGTTGGAGACTACGAGCAGTACTTC
NA	TRBV24-1	NA	TRBJ1-1	CATSDITGIEAFF	TGTGCCACCAGTGATATTACAGGGATTGAAGCTTTCTTT
once	TRBV7-9	TRBD1	TRBJ1-1	CASLRQGDNTEAFF	TGTGCCAGCTTGCGACAGGGGGATAACACTGAAGCTTTCTTT
once	TRBV27	TRBD1	TRBJ1-5	CASSLGTGQQPQHF	TGTGCCAGCAGTTTAGGGACAGGGCAACAGCCCCAGCATTTT
NA	TRBV6-5	NA	TRBJ2-7	CASSYSLTGPYEQYF	TGTGCCAGCAGTTACTCGTTGACAGGACCCTACGAGCAGTACTTC
NA	TRBV3-1/TRBV3-2	NA	TRBJ1-2	CASSRRDTRGYTF	TGTGCCAGCAGCCGAAGGGACACTCGTGGCTACACCTTC
NA	TRBV2	TRBD2	TRBJ2-7	CASRSGGYEQYF	TGTGCCAGCAGGTCGGGGGGTTACGAGCAGTACTTC
NA	TRBV7-2	NA	TRBJ1-1	CASTLSSTAVNTEAFF	TGTGCCAGCACCCTTTCCTCGACAGCTGTGAACACTGAAGCTTTCTTT
NA	TRBV19	TRBD1	TRBJ1-5	CASRDREIHQPQHF	TGTGCCAGTCGCGACAGGGAGATCCATCAGCCCCAGCATTTT
NA	TRBV6-5	TRBD2	TRBJ2-7	CASSFSGGSYEQYF	TGTGCCAGCAGTTTTAGCGGGGGATCCTACGAGCAGTACTTC
NA	TRBV18	NA	TRBJ1-3	CASSLGGGAGNTIYF	TGTGCCAGCTCACTAGGCGGCGGTGCTGGAAACACCATATATTTT
few	TRBV29-1	NA	TRBJ1-1	CSVDGWRSTEAFF	TGCAGCGTTGACGGCTGGAGGAGCACTGAAGCTTTCTTT
NA	TRBV9	NA	TRBJ2-5	CASSYLDGQHQETQYF	TGTGCCAGCAGCTATCTTGACGGACAGCATCAAGAGACCCAGTACTTC